This T cell receptor beta chain was identified in a study of blood T cell repertoires in COVID-19. Clones were read by immunoSEQ multiplex PCR, and TCRdb kept only the in-frame ones, dropping some. Counted here are hundreds of thousands of clones, around 86% occurring once; the ten biggest clones make up 3.3%. Trimming removed 4 bases from V and 0 bases from J, with 9 bases in between. Germline CDR1 reads LGHDT; CDR2 reads YNNKEL (reference sequence). The CDR3 has 15 amino acids. The chain carries TRBV3-1 (or the pseudogene TRBV3-2) and TRBJ2-2; tentatively, D is TRBD1 (5 bases). The receptor was derived from a woman aged 40 to 55 with acute COVID-19. The specimen sequenced was PBMCs or T cells enriched from blood (not recorded which). CDR3 amino acids: CASSPRVTNTGELFF. The CDR3 DNA sequence: TGTGCCAGCAGCCCCAGGGTTACGAACACCGGGGAGCTGTTTTTT.